Included here is one T cell receptor (beta chain) sequence, with context. Mismatch repair deficiency was confirmed in all patients, by PCR or immunohistochemistry. Libraries were prepared by immunoSEQ multiplex PCR; TCRdb keeps only in-frame clonotypes and omits some of them. Of fewer than 60,000 clones in the sample, 77% were seen once. The sample originates from a study of PD-1 blockade in mismatch repair-deficient tumors. Study-level information: Patients had eleven to twelve mismatch repair-deficient cancer types, all previously treated and progressing.

Losses at the gene ends were 5 bases for V and 3 bases for J; bases not matched to a gene: 7. Germline V gene data show CDR1 as SGHAT and CDR2 as FQNNGV. The CDR3 is made up of 14 amino acids. The rearrangement uses TRBV11-2 and TRBJ2-7; 7 bases are shared with TRBD1. The specimen was PBMCs, collected before pembrolizumab treatment. This receptor was identified in an adult with mismatch repair-deficient cancer. CDR3 residues: CASSTGQLSYEQYF. CDR3 nucleotides: TGTGCCAGCAGCACGGGACAGCTAAGCTACGAGCAGTACTTC.